Sequencing of this T cell receptor beta chain was carried out in a study of blood T cell repertoires in COVID-19. Looking at the study overall: PBMCs, B-cell-depleted T cells, or T cells were the source of the cDNA or gDNA that made up the material.

Only one count was recorded for this clone. CDR1 and CDR2 (germline): DFQATT, SNEGSKA (reference sequence). The CDR3 is made up of 12 amino acids. V lost 3 bases and J 5 bases, leaving 10 bases between the germline ends. In the source study's methods: Amplification of reference gene primers provided the estimated nucleated cell counts. Method: immunoSEQ multiplex PCR; TCRdb's copy keeps in-frame clones and lacks some. V, J and clone size are taken as reported in that table, and D and trimming were inferred from the DNA itself. The repertoire holds about 160,000 clones, with more than 70% as singletons.

The rearrangement links TRBV20-1 to TRBJ2-5; maybe TRBD2 (5 bases). The receptor was isolated from a woman aged 80 or older with active or convalescent COVID-19. The sequencing sample was made of peripheral blood. The CDR3 loop is CSASLRVETQYF. As DNA, the CDR3 is TGCAGTGCTAGTCTGCGGGTTGAGACCCAGTACTTC.